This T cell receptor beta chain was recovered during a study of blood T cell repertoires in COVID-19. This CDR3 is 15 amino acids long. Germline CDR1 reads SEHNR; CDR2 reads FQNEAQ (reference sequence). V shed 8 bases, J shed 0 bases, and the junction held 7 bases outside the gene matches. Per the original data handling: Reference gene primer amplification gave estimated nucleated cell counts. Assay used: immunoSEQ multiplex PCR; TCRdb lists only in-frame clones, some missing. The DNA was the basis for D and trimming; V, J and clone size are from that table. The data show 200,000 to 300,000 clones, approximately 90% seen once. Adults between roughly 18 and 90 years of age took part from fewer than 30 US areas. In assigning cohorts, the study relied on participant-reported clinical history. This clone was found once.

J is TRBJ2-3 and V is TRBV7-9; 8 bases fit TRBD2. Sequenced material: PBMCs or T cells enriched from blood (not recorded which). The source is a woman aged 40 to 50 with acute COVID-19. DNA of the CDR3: TGTGCCAGCGACAGAGCGGGGGCCAGCACAGATACGCAGTATTTT. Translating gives CASDRAGASTDTQYF.